The TCR beta chain under discussion was sequenced for a study of T cells after yellow fever vaccination. This CDR3 has 14 residues. Germline loops: CDR1 SGHDT, CDR2 YYEEEE. V gave up 2 bases and J gave up 2 bases, with 11 bases separating them. This clonotype was found many times. Using its own MiXCR run on the 5' RACE reads, TCRdb lists one record per CDR3 protein. The table records about 340,000 distinct CDR3 sequences, around 12% of them present only once. The V gene is TRBV5-6, the J gene TRBJ2-7; D may be TRBD1 (6 bases). The TCR was taken from a man younger than 35 who received the YFV17D yellow fever vaccine. The sequencing used CD4+ T cells sorted from PBMCs, collected 15 days after the yellow fever booster vaccination. The CDR3 bases are TGTGCCAGCAGCTTATATAAGGGGGCCTACGAGCAGTACTTC. Translating it yields CASSLYKGAYEQYF.